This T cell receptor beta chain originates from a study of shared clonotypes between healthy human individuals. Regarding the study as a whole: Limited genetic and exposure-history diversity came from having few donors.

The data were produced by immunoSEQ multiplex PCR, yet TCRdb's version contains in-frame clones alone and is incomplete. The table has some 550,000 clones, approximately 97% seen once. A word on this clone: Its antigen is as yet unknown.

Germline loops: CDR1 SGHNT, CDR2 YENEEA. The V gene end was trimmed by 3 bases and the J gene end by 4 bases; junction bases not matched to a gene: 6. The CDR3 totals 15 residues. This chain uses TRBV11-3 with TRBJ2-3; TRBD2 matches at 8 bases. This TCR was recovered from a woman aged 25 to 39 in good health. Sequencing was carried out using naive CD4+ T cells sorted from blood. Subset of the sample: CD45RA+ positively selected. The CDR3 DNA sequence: TGTGCCAGCAGCTTCGCGGGAGGTCCGGCAGATACGCAGTATTTT. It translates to CASSFAGGPADTQYF.